Presented here are 3 T cell receptor beta chains from one specimen sequenced in a study of blood T cell repertoires in COVID-19. Clones were sequenced by immunoSEQ multiplex PCR, and TCRdb holds only the in-frame ones, with some missing. The top ten hold roughly an eighth of the sample, which has about 100,000 clones, 70% to 90% seen once. Sequences were obtained from peripheral blood. The receptors were sampled from a man aged 45-60 years with active or convalescent COVID-19.

This sequence joins TRBV7-3 and TRBJ2-7, with 12 bases that match TRBD1. With V trimmed by 2 bases and J by 6 bases, 5 bases remained unmatched. CDR3 size: 15 residues. Germline V CDR1 and CDR2: SGHTA, FQGTGA. The CDR3 DNA reads as TGTGCCAGCAGCTTATCCGGGACAGGGGGCTTCGAGCAGTACTTC. Protein: CASSLSGTGGFEQYF.

This sequence joins TRBV9 and TRBJ1-2, with D tentatively TRBD1 (6 bases). CDR1 is SGDLS, CDR2 YYNGEE, per germline. V was clipped by 0 bases and J by 7 bases, with 16 bases between them. The CDR3 has 15 amino acids. The CDR3 sequence: CASSVEDGTPGGYTF. The CDR3 nucleotides are TGTGCCAGCAGCGTAGAGGACGGGACACCCGGTGGCTACACCTTC.

The V gene is TRBV30, the J gene TRBJ2-1; 7 bases map to TRBD2. The V and J ends lost 4 bases and 11 bases, in that order; junction bases with no gene match: 5. The CDR3 contains 11 residues. The germline CDR1 and CDR2 sequences are GTSNPN and SVGIG (reference sequence). The CDR3 DNA reads as TGTGCCTGGAAACGACTAGCACAGCAGTTCTTC. This translates into CAWKRLAQQFF.